The present entry profiles one T cell receptor (beta chain) with its context. The antigen remains unidentified. TCRdb's table, derived via immunoSEQ multiplex PCR, lists solely in-frame clones and lacks some. The profile shows hundreds of thousands of clones, approximately 96% of them singletons. These data are taken from a study of shared clonotypes between healthy human individuals. Study-level information: Per donor, CD8 memory used one plate, CD8 naive used two, CD4 memory used three and CD4 naive used three. General observations from the study: When naive CD4 clonotypes were compared across a few donors, about 5% were shared. Measured sharing among donors was expected to vary with sequencing depth. Depth was large, yet rarefaction showed that sorted-subset sequencing was incomplete.

Cells designated naive CD8 were CD45RO-negative and were positively selected for CCR7, with terminally differentiated effector memory CD45RA+ cells excluded. This CDR3 is 13 amino acids long. Germline V gene lookup returns CDR1 MGHRA and CDR2 YSYEKL. The J segment lost 7 bases and the V segment lost 4 bases, leaving 3 bases of the junction unmatched. This chain uses TRBV4-1 with TRBJ2-7, with 11 bases lining up with TRBD2. This clonotype was sampled from a woman aged 25-40 years in good health. The sequencing input was naive CD8+ T cells sorted from blood. The CDR3 here is CASSLAGGGEQYF. As DNA, the CDR3 is TGCGCCAGCAGCCTAGCGGGAGGGGGAGAGCAGTACTTC.